This T cell receptor (beta chain) appears in the sequencing data of a study of blood T cell repertoires in COVID-19. The wider study: Spain, Italy and the United States supplied samples that represented acute and convalescent COVID-19. PBMCs, B-cell-depleted T cells, or T cells were the source of the cDNA or gDNA that made up the material.

In the authors' methods: Estimated nucleated cell counts came from reference gene primer amplification. Profiled with immunoSEQ multiplex PCR; TCRdb holds only in-frame clones, not every one. The D gene and trimming were derived from the DNA, and the V and J assignments and clone size from that table. The sample includes some 190,000 clones, 70% to 90% of them seen just once. Germline V CDR1 and CDR2: KGHSH, LQKENI. CDR3 length: 14 amino acids. Trimming left V 4 bases short and J 2 bases short, with 8 bases between. The sequenced sample consisted of peripheral blood. V is TRBV18 and J is TRBJ1-4, with no clear D. The source is a human donor in a cohort sampled during active COVID-19. The CDR3 bases are TGTGCCAGCTCACAATCGGGGACTAATGAAAAACTGTTTTTT. As protein: CASSQSGTNEKLFF.